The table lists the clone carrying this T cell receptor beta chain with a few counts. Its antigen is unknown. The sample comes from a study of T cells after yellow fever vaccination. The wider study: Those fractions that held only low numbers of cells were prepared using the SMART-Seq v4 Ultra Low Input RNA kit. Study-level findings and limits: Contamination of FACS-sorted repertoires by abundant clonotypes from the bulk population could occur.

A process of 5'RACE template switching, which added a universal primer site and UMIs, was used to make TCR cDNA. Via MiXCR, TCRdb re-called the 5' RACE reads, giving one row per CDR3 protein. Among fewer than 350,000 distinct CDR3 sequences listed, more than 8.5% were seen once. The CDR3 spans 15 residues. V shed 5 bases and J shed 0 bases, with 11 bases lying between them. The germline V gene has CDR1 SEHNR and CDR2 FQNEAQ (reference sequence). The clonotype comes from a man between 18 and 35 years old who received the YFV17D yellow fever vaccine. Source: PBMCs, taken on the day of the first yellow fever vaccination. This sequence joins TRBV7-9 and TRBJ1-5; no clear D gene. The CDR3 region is CASSTDETSNQPQHF. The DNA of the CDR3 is TGTGCCAGCAGCACAGACGAAACTAGCAATCAGCCCCAGCATTTT.